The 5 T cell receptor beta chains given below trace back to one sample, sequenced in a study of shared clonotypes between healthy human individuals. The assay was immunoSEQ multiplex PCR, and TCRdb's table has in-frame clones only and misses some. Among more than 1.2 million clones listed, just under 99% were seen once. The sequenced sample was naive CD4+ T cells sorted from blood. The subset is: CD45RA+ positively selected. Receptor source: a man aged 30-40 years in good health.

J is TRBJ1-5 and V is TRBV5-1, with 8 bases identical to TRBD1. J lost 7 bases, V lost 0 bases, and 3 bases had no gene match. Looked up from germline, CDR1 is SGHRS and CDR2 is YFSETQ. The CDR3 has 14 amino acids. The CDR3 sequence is CASSLVPGGQPQHF. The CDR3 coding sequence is TGCGCCAGCAGCTTGGTTCCAGGGGGCCAGCCCCAGCATTTT.

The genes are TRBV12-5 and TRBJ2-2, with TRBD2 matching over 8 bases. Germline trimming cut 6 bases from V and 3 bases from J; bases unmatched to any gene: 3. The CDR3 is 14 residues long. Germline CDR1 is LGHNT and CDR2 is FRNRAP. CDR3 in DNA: TGTGCTAGTGGGGATAGCGGGGACACCGGGGAGCTGTTTTTT. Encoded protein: CASGDSGDTGELFF.

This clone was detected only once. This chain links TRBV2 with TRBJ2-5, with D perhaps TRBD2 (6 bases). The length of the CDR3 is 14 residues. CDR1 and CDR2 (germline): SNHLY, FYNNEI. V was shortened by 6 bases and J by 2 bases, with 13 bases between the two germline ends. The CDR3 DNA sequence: TGTGCCAGCAGGCGGGGATCTGGTCAAGAGACCCAGTACTTC. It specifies CASRRGSGQETQYF.

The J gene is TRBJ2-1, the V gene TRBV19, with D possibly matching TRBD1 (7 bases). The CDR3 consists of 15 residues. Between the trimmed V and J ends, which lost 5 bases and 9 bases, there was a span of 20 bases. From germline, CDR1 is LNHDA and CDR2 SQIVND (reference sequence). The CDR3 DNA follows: TGTGCCAGTAGTCCTCGACAGGGACTGGAGATTGAGCAGTTCTTC. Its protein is CASSPRQGLEIEQFF. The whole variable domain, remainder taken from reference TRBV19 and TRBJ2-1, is DGGITQSPKYLFRKEGQNVTLSCEQNLNHDAMYWYRQDPGQGLRLIYYSQIVNDFQKGDIAEGYSVSREKKESFPLTVTSAQKNPTAFYLCASSPRQGLEIEQFFGPGTRLTVL.

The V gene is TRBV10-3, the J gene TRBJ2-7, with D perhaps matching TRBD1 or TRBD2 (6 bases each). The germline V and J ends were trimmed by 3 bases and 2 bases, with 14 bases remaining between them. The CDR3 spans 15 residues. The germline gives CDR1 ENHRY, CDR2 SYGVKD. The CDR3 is CAISEKGGTPYEQYF. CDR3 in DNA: TGTGCCATCAGTGAAAAGGGGGGTACCCCCTACGAGCAGTACTTC.